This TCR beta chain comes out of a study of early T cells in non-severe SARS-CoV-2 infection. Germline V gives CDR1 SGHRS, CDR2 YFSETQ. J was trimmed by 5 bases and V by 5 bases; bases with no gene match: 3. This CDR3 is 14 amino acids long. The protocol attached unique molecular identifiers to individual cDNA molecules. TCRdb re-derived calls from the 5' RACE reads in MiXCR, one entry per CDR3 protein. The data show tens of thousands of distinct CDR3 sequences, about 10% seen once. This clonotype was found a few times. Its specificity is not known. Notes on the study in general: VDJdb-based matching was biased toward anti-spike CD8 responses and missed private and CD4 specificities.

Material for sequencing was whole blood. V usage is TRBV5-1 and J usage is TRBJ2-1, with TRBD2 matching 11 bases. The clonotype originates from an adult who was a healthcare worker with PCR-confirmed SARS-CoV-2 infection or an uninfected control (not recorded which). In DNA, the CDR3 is TGCGCCAGCAGAAAACTAGCGGGGGACAATGAGCAGTTCTTC. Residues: CASRKLAGDNEQFF.